The 2 T cell receptor beta chains below all came from one sample that was sequenced in a study of blood T cell repertoires in COVID-19. Using immunoSEQ multiplex PCR, the repertoire was profiled, and TCRdb retains in-frame clones only, with some absent. The sample lists 380,000 or so clones, roughly nine tenths occurring once. Sequenced: peripheral blood. Source of these receptors: a man aged 35-49 years with acute or convalescent COVID-19.

The chain recombines TRBV28 with TRBJ2-3; D is possibly TRBD2 (6 bases). Between the trimmed V and J ends, which lost 5 bases and 1 base, there was a span of 10 bases. The CDR3 is 14 amino acids. The V gene's germline CDR1 is MDHEN and CDR2 SYDVKM. CDR3 sequence (DNA): TGTGCCAGCAGTGATAGCGGTCGCACAGATACGCAGTATTTT. Translation: CASSDSGRTDTQYF.

The chain is built from TRBV30 and TRBJ1-2, with 8 bases identical to TRBD1. The CDR3 is 15 residues long. Per germline, CDR1 GTSNPN and CDR2 SVGIG (reference sequence). V shed 2 bases and J 8 bases; nucleotides not matched to a gene: 13. CDR3: CAWSPPPTGERGYTF. DNA of the CDR3: TGTGCCTGGAGTCCTCCCCCGACAGGGGAAAGGGGCTACACCTTC.